This T cell receptor (beta chain) was obtained from a study of identical twins. A note on this clonotype: Its target is unknown.

Everyone who donated was a healthy Caucasian. CDR3 length: 14 amino acids. Germline loops: CDR1 SGHKS, CDR2 YYEKEE (reference sequence). Trimming took off 9 bases at V and 0 bases at J, with 14 bases between the two ends. TCRdb re-derived calls from the 5' RACE reads in MiXCR, one entry per CDR3 protein. The sample gives hundreds of thousands of distinct CDR3 sequences, roughly 18% of which show up once; around 14% is in the top ten. Study-wide findings and caveats: Fewer insertions were carried by abundant cord blood beta clonotypes, but none was seen in memory repertoires.

Another study also made use of these data, one on T cells expressing NK-cell markers. In that study: Sequencing covered eight donors, seven HCMV-seropositive and one seronegative.

The clonotype comes from a woman aged 18 to 35 in good health. The J gene is TRBJ2-3, the V gene TRBV5-5; the D gene is possibly TRBD1 (5 bases). The sequencing sample was made of PBMCs. CDR3: CATETDFSTDTQYF. The CDR3 DNA reads TGTGCCACCGAGACAGACTTTAGCACAGATACGCAGTATTTT.